The 24 T cell receptor beta chains in this list originate from one sample, sequenced in a study of blood T cell repertoires in COVID-19. TCRdb keeps only in-frame clones here, not all; method: immunoSEQ multiplex PCR. The data show about 74,000 clones, roughly 84% seen once. Sequences were obtained from peripheral blood. The receptors here all came from a woman of 80 years or more with active or convalescent COVID-19.

V is TRBV24-1 and J is TRBJ1-1; no clear D. CDR1 is KGHDR and CDR2 is SFDVKD in the germline V gene. The V end was cut by 5 bases, the J end by 1 base, with 7 bases between. The CDR3 consists of 13 residues. The CDR3 nucleotides read TGTGCCACCAGTGGTCCGGGGAACACTGAAGCTTTCTTT. This gives the protein CATSGPGNTEAFF.

The genes are TRBV19 and TRBJ1-2; D is unresolved. V gave up 8 bases and J gave up 0 bases, with 22 bases separating them. CDR1 is LNHDA, CDR2 SQIVND, per germline (reference sequence). The CDR3 extends over 17 amino acids. The CDR3 DNA is TGTGCCAGTCTATCGCAGGCAGCACTAGCCTCTAACTATGGCTACACCTTC. This codes for CASLSQAALASNYGYTF.

The chain carries TRBV19 and TRBJ1-1, with a tentative D call TRBD1 (5 bases). The CDR3 has 14 amino acids. Trimming left V 7 bases short and J 0 bases short, with 12 bases between. The germline gives CDR1 LNHDA, CDR2 SQIVND (reference sequence). In DNA form, the CDR3 reads TGTGCCAGTAAAAGAGACAGCATGAACACTGAAGCTTTCTTT. Amino acid sequence: CASKRDSMNTEAFF.

The rearrangement joins TRBV5-6 to TRBJ2-3; TRBD2 aligns across 11 bases. The V gene's germline CDR1 is SGHDT and CDR2 YYEEEE. This CDR3 is built from 16 residues. V was pared by 3 bases and J by 6 bases, with 9 bases of the junction left unmatched. The DNA for the CDR3 is TGTGCCAGCAGCTCTCTAAATAGCGGGGGGGCGGATACGCAGTATTTT. It encodes CASSSLNSGGADTQYF.

Here the CDR3 reads CASSLVRTAVNTIYF. The CDR3 coding sequence is TGTGCCAGCAGCTTAGTCAGGACAGCGGTAAACACCATATATTTT. The rearrangement links TRBV7-9 to TRBJ1-3; a weak D match, TRBD1 (6 bases). This CDR3 is built from 15 residues. Germline V gene sequence: CDR1 SEHNR, CDR2 FQNEAQ (reference sequence). Trimming removed 1 base from V and 6 bases from J, with 13 bases in between.

This clone was seen a few times. The chain recombines TRBV5-8 with TRBJ2-7; 9 bases match TRBD1. The CDR3 covers 14 residues. Trimming took 4 bases from V and 3 from J; bases not matched to a gene: 5. Germline CDR1 and CDR2: SGHTS and YDEGEE. The CDR3 protein is CASSEGTGIYEQYF. The CDR3 DNA sequence: TGTGCCAGCAGCGAAGGGACAGGGATCTACGAGCAGTACTTC.

J is TRBJ1-5 and V is TRBV7-2, with D possibly TRBD1 on 5 matching bases. This CDR3 is built from 15 residues. Per the germline V gene, CDR1 is SGHTA and CDR2 is FQGNSA. V was clipped by 1 base and J by 5 bases, with 12 bases between them. The CDR3 region is CASSLESGGDQPQHF. Here the CDR3 DNA reads TGTGCCAGCAGCTTAGAATCCGGAGGGGATCAGCCCCAGCATTTT.

V gene TRBV28 combines with J gene TRBJ1-4; 7 positions agree with TRBD1. V was pared by 7 bases and J by 6 bases, with 8 bases of the junction left unmatched. This CDR3 contains 14 residues. In germline, CDR1 is MDHEN, CDR2 SYDVKM. The CDR3 nucleotides are TGTGCCAGCACCTTAACCGGGACAGATGAAAAACTGTTTTTT. Translating gives CASTLTGTDEKLFF. Combining the CDR3 with reference TRBV28 and TRBJ1-4 gives the whole variable domain DVKVTQSSRYLVKRTGEKVFLECVQDMDHENMFWYRQDPGLGLRLIYFSYDVKMKEKGDIPEGYSVSREKKERFSLILESASTNQTSMYLCASTLTGTDEKLFFGSGTQLSVL.

The V and J genes are TRBV29-1 and TRBJ1-2; D gene unclear. Looked up from germline, CDR1 is SQVTM and CDR2 is ANQGSEA. The CDR3 is made up of 12 amino acids. Trimming took 7 bases from V and 3 from J, leaving 12 bases between them. CDR3 in DNA: TGCAGCGCTTCGCAGGACTACTATGGCTACACCTTC. Amino acid sequence: CSASQDYYGYTF.

In DNA form, the CDR3 reads TGTGCCAGCAGCCAAGGAGACAGGGGGCGCGGTGAGACCCAGTACTTC. Encoded protein: CASSQGDRGRGETQYF. The V call is TRBV4-2, the J call TRBJ2-5, with 10 bases fitting TRBD1. Unmatched junction bases numbered 7, after V lost 1 base and J lost 5 bases. The CDR3 covers 16 residues. CDR1 and CDR2 from the germline V gene are LGHNA and YNFKEQ.

DNA for the CDR3: TGTGCCAGCAGCTTCAGCGGCCTGGGCAAAAACAATGAGCAGTTCTTC. The encoded protein is CASSFSGLGKNNEQFF. The chain has TRBV7-2 and TRBJ2-1; D is possibly TRBD2 (5 bases). CDR1 and CDR2 (germline): SGHTA, FQGNSA. This CDR3 is 16 amino acids long. V lost 3 bases to trimming and J lost 5 bases, with 17 bases between them.

J is TRBJ2-5 and V is TRBV28, with D perhaps matching TRBD2 (5 bases). Germline V gene sequence: CDR1 MDHEN, CDR2 SYDVKM. The CDR3 extends over 11 amino acids. Trimming took 6 bases from V and 5 from J, leaving 7 bases between them. The CDR3 DNA reads as TGTGCCAGCAGCCCGGGGGAGACCCAGTACTTC. Its protein is CASSPGETQYF.

V usage is TRBV30 and J usage is TRBJ1-5, with a possible D match to TRBD1 (5 bases). This CDR3 contains 13 residues. Germline lookup yields CDR1 GTSNPN and CDR2 SVGIG (reference sequence). V lost 7 bases to trimming and J lost 6 bases, with 16 bases between them. The CDR3 protein is CAYQGEGGQPQHF. The CDR3 DNA sequence: TGTGCCTACCAAGGGGAGGGAGGTCAGCCCCAGCATTTT.

The J gene is TRBJ1-1, the V gene TRBV4-3; D is unclear. The V end lost 4 bases, the J end lost 10 bases, and 13 bases lay between the germline ends. The CDR3 is 12 residues long. CDR1 LGHNA and CDR2 YSLEER come from the germline V gene. As DNA, the CDR3 is TGCGCCAGCAGCCCTCGGGATCCGGGAGCTTTCTTT. Protein sequence: CASSPRDPGAFF.

The chain combines TRBV20-1 with TRBJ2-5; 8 positions match TRBD2. V lost 6 bases to trimming and J lost 4 bases; unmatched junction nucleotides: 7. The CDR3 contains 13 residues. Germline CDR1 reads DFQATT; CDR2 reads SNEGSKA (reference sequence). CDR3 in amino acids: CSASETSVETQYF. CDR3 DNA: TGCAGTGCAAGTGAGACTAGCGTAGAGACCCAGTACTTC.

This chain connects TRBV7-8 to TRBJ1-5, with D uncertain. The V and J ends lost 7 bases and 5 bases respectively, with 9 bases between them. Germline V gene sequence: CDR1 SGHVS, CDR2 FQNEAQ. This CDR3 comprises 12 residues. The CDR3 coding sequence is TGTGCCAGCACCCAAGCCGATCAGCCCCAGCATTTT. Encoded protein: CASTQADQPQHF.

V usage is TRBV6-2 or TRBV6-3 and J usage is TRBJ1-5, with D tentatively TRBD1 (5 bases). This CDR3 spans 14 amino acids. V was pared by 4 bases and J by 0 bases, with 7 bases between. Germline V lookup: CDR1 MNHEY, CDR2 SVGEGT. The CDR3 DNA follows: TGTGCCAGCAGTTCAGGGTTTAGCAATCAGCCCCAGCATTTT. This encodes CASSSGFSNQPQHF.

V gene TRBV27 combines with J gene TRBJ2-1, with 7 bases aligning to TRBD2. From germline, CDR1 is MNHEY and CDR2 SMNVEV (reference sequence). The CDR3 loop spans 16 amino acids. V lost 5 bases and J lost 0; bases outside the gene matches: 7. CDR3 nucleotides: TGTGCCAGCAGTCCTTCCGGGGGGAGCTCCTACAATGAGCAGTTCTTC. Translated, it gives CASSPSGGSSYNEQFF.

The chain recombines TRBV27 with TRBJ2-1, with 12 bases fitting TRBD2. CDR3 size: 15 residues. V lost 5 bases, J lost 4 bases, and 3 bases stayed unmatched. CDR1 and CDR2 (germline): MNHEY, SMNVEV (reference sequence). CDR3 in DNA: TGTGCCAGCAGTGAACTAGCGGGGGGTTACAATGAGCAGTTCTTC. Translated: CASSELAGGYNEQFF.

The rearrangement joins TRBV7-2 to TRBJ1-5; the D is unclear. Deletions cut 0 bases from V and 1 base from J, with 16 bases between. This CDR3 has 18 residues. Per the germline V gene, CDR1 is SGHTA and CDR2 is FQGNSA. CDR3 region: CASSLATGSGRSNQPQHF. In nucleotides, the CDR3 is TGTGCCAGCAGCTTAGCGACCGGGTCGGGGAGAAGCAATCAGCCCCAGCATTTT.

J is TRBJ1-2 and V is TRBV6-5, with D maybe TRBD1 (6 bases). The CDR3 has 13 residues. Germline CDR1 reads MNHEY; CDR2 reads SVGAGI. V gave up 6 bases and J gave up 8 bases, with 16 bases separating them. The CDR3 spells CASSLDSLRGYTF. CDR3 DNA sequence: TGTGCCAGCAGCTTGGACAGTCTTAGAGGCTACACCTTC.

This clone was seen a few times. The rearrangement uses TRBV5-6 and TRBJ2-7, with D unclear. Germline V lookup: CDR1 SGHDT, CDR2 YYEEEE. The CDR3 extends over 13 amino acids. V lost 0 bases and J 6 bases, leaving 10 bases between the germline ends. The CDR3 loop is CASSLVRRREQYF. The CDR3, as DNA: TGTGCCAGCAGCTTGGTTCGCAGGCGCGAGCAGTACTTC. The variable domain in full, with the rest retrieved from reference TRBV5-6 and TRBJ2-7, is DAGVTQSPTHLIKTRGQQVTLRCSPKSGHDTVSWYQQALGQGPQFIFQYYEEEERQRGNFPDRFSGHQFPNYSSELNVNALLLGDSALYLCASSLVRRREQYFGPGTRLTVT.

Points on this clone: In the same sample, other DNA sequences code for this CDR3. This chain connects TRBV5-1 to TRBJ1-3; D uncertain. Trimming stripped 0 bases from V and 0 bases from J, with 4 bases between. Germline CDR1 is SGHRS and CDR2 is YFSETQ. The CDR3 has 14 amino acids. As DNA, the CDR3 is TGCGCCAGCAGCTTGGGAGGCTCTGGAAACACCATATATTTT. Protein sequence: CASSLGGSGNTIYF.

This chain joins TRBV3-1 (or the pseudogene TRBV3-2) and TRBJ2-1, with D perhaps TRBD2 (6 bases). V lost 3 bases, J lost 12 bases, and 15 bases lay in between. Germline assignment: CDR1 LGHDT and CDR2 YNNKEL (reference sequence). The CDR3 covers 13 residues. The CDR3 here is CASSHTNRDSQFF. In nucleotides, the CDR3 is TGTGCCAGCAGCCACACTAACCGGGACTCGCAGTTCTTC.